This TCR beta chain was retrieved from a study of T cell changes during pregnancy in multiple sclerosis. The protocol was immunoSEQ multiplex PCR, while the TCRdb copy is restricted to in-frame clones and leaves out a portion. The sample shows around 62,000 clones, about 90% of them seen only once. Source: CD4+ T cells from peripheral blood mononuclear cells, taken in the first trimester of pregnancy. The clonotype was recovered from a female donor with multiple sclerosis, enrolled in a pregnancy study.

The CDR3 loop reads CAWSVGTSGVETQYF. The CDR3 nucleotides read TGTGCCTGGAGCGTCGGGACTAGCGGGGTGGAGACCCAGTACTTC. J is TRBJ2-5 and V is TRBV30; TRBD2 agrees at 13 bases. The V gene's germline CDR1 is GTSNPN and CDR2 SVGIG (reference sequence). V gave up 3 bases and J gave up 5 bases; unmatched junction bases: 6. CDR3 length equals 15 residues.